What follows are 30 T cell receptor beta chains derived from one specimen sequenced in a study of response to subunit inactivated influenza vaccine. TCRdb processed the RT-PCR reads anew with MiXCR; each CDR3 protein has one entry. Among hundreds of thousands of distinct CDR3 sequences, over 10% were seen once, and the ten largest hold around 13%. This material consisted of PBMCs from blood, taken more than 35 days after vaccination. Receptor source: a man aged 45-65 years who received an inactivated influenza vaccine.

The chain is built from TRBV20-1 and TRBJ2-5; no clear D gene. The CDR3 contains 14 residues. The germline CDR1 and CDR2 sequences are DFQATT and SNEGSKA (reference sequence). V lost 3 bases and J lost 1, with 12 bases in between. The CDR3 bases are TGCAGTGCTAGTTCTCGGCTAGTCCAAGAGACCCAGTACTTC. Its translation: CSASSRLVQETQYF.

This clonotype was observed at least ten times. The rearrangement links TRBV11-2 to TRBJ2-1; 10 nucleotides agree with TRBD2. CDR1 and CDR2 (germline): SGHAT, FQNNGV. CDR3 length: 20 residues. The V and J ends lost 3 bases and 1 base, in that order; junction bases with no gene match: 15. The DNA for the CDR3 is TGTGCCAGCAGCTTCAGTCTAGCGGGAGCTCCGACGAGTTCCTACAATGAGCAGTTCTTC. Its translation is CASSFSLAGAPTSSYNEQFF.

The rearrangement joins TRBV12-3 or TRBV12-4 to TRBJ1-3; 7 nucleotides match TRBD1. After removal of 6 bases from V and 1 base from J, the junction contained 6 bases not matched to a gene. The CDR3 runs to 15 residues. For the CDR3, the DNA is TGTGCCAGCAGCCCAGGCAGGGGGTCTGGAAACACCATATATTTT. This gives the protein CASSPGRGSGNTIYF.

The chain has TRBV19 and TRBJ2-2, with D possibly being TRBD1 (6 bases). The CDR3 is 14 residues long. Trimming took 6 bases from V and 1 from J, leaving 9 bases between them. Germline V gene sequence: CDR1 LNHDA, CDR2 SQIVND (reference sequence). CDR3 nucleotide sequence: TGTGCCAGTAGAAAGGGACAGAACACCGGGGAGCTGTTTTTT. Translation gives CASRKGQNTGELFF. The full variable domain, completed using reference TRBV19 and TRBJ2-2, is DGGITQSPKYLFRKEGQNVTLSCEQNLNHDAMYWYRQDPGQGLRLIYYSQIVNDFQKGDIAEGYSVSREKKESFPLTVTSAQKNPTAFYLCASRKGQNTGELFFGEGSRLTVL.

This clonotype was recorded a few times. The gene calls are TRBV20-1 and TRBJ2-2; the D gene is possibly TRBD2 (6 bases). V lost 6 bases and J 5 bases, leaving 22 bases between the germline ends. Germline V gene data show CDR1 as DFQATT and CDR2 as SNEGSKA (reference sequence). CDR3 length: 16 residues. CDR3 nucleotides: TGCAGTGCCACGCCTCCGGGACTCCGAACAACCGGGGAGCTGTTTTTT. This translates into CSATPPGLRTTGELFF.

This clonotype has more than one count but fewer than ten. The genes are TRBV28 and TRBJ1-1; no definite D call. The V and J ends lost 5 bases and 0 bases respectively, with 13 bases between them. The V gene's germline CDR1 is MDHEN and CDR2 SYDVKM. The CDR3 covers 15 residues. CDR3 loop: CASSTPMGMNTEAFF. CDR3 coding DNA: TGTGCCAGCAGTACGCCAATGGGAATGAACACTGAAGCTTTCTTT. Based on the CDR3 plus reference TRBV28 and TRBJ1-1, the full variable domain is DVKVTQSSRYLVKRTGEKVFLECVQDMDHENMFWYRQDPGLGLRLIYFSYDVKMKEKGDIPEGYSVSREKKERFSLILESASTNQTSMYLCASSTPMGMNTEAFFGQGTRLTVV.

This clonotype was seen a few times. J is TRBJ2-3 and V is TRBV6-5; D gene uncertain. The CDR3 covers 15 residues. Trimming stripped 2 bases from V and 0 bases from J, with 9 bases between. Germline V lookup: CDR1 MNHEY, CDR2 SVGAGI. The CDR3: CASSYSSHSTDTQYF. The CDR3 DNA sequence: TGTGCCAGCAGTTACAGTTCCCACAGCACAGATACGCAGTATTTT.

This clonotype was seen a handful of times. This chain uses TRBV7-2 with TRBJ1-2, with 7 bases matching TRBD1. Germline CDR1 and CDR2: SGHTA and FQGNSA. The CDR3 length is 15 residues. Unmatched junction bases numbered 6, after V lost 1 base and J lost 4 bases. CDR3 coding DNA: TGTGCCAGCAGCTTAGAAACGTCAGGGGGCTATGGCTACACCTTC. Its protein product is CASSLETSGGYGYTF.

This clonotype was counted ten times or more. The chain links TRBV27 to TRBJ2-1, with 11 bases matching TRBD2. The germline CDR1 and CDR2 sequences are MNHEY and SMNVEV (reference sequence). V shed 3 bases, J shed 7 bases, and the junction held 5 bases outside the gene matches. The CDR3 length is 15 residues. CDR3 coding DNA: TGTGCCAGCAGTTTCGGTAGCGGGAGGGGTAATGAGCAGTTCTTC. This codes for CASSFGSGRGNEQFF.

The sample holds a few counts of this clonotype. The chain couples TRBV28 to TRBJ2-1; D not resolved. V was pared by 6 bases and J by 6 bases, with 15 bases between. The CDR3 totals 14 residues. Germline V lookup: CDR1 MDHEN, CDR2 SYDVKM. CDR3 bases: TGTGCCAGCAGCCCAGGTTGGAATGGCAATGAGCAGTTCTTC. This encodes CASSPGWNGNEQFF.

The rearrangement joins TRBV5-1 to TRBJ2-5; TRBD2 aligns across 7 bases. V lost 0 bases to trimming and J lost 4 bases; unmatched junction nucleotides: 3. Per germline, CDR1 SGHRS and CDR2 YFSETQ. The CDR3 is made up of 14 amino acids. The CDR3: CASSLEPGGETQYF. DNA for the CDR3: TGCGCCAGCAGCTTGGAACCGGGGGGAGAGACCCAGTACTTC.

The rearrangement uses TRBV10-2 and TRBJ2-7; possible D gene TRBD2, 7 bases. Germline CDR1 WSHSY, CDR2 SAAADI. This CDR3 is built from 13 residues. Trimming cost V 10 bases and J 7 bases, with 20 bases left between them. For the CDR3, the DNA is TGCGCCACAGAGTACAGGGAGGGATTAGAGCAGTACTTC. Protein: CATEYREGLEQYF.

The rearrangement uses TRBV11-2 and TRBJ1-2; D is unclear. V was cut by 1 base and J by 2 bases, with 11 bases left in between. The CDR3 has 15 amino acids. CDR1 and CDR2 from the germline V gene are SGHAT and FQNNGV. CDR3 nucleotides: TGTGCCAGCAGCTTAGTACCGCAGAAAAACTATGGCTACACCTTC. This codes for CASSLVPQKNYGYTF.

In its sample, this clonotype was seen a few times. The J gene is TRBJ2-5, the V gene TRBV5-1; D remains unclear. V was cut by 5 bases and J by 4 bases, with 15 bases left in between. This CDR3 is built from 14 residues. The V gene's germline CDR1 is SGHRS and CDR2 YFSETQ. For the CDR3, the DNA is TGCGCCAGCAGTCGCCCGTCCTCTGGAGAGACCCAGTACTTC. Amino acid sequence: CASSRPSSGETQYF.

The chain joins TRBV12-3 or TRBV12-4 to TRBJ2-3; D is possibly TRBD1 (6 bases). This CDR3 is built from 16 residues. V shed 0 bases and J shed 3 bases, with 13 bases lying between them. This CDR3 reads CASSLASSGATDTQYF. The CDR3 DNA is TGTGCCAGCAGTTTAGCGTCTTCAGGGGCAACAGATACGCAGTATTTT.

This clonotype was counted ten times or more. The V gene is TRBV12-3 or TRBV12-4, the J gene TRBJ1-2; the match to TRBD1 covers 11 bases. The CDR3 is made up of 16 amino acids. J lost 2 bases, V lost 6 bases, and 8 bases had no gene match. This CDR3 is CASRRTGGAGNYGYTF. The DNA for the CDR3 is TGTGCCAGCAGGCGGACAGGGGGCGCAGGCAACTATGGCTACACCTTC.

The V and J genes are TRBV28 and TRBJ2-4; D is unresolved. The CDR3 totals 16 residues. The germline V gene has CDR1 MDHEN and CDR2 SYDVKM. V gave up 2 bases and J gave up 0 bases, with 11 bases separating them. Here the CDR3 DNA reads TGTGCCAGCAGTTTAGGGCAGAATATAGCCAAAAACATTCAGTACTTC. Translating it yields CASSLGQNIAKNIQYF.

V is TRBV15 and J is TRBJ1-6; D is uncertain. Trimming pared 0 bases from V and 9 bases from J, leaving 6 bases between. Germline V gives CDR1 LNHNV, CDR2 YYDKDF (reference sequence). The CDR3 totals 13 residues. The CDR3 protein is CATSRDRFSPLHF. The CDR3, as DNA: TGTGCCACCAGCAGAGATAGGTTTTCACCCCTCCACTTT. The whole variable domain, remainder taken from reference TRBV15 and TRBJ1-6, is DAMVIQNPRYQVTQFGKPVTLSCSQTLNHNVMYWYQQKSSQAPKLLFHYYDKDFNNEADTPDNFQSRRPNTSFCFLDIRSPGLGDTAMYLCATSRDRFSPLHFGNGTRLTVT.

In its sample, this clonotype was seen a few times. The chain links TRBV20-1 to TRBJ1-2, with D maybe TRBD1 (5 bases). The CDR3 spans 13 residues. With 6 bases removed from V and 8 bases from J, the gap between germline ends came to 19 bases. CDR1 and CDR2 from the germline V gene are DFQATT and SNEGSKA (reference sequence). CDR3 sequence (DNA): TGCAGTGCCCTAAACATCGGGACGTTCGGCTACACCTTC. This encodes CSALNIGTFGYTF.

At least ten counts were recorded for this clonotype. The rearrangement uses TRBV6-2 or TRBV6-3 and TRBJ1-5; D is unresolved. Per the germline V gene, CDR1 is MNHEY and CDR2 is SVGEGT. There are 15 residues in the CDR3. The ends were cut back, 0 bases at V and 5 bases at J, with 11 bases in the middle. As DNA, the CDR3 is TGTGCCAGCAGTTACTCGATTAGGGAGGATCAGCCCCAGCATTTT. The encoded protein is CASSYSIREDQPQHF.

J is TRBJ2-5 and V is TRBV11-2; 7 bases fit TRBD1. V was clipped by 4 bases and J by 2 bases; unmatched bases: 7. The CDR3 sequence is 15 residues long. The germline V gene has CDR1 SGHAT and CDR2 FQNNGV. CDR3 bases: TGTGCCAGCAGCTACCGGGACAGCTTTCAAGAGACCCAGTACTTC. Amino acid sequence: CASSYRDSFQETQYF.

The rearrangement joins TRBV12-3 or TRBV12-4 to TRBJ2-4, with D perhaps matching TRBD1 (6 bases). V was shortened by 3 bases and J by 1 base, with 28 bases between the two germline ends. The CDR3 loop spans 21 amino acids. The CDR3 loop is CASSLGPRGLRVPGAKNIQYF. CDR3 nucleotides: TGTGCCAGCAGTTTGGGGCCCAGGGGTCTAAGAGTCCCTGGGGCCAAAAACATTCAGTACTTC.

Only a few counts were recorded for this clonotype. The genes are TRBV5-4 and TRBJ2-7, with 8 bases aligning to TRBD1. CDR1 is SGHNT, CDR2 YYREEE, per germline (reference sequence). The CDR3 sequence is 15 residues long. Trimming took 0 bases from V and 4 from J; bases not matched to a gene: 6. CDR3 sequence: CASSLGDRGVYEQYF. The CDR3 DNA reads TGTGCCAGCAGCTTGGGCGACAGGGGTGTATACGAGCAGTACTTC.

CDR3 sequence (DNA): TGTGCCACCAGTGGGACAGGGGTACGAAGCACAGATACGCAGTATTTT. Its protein is CATSGTGVRSTDTQYF. This chain uses TRBV24-1 with TRBJ2-3; 9 nucleotides align to TRBD1. This CDR3 region has 16 residues. The V gene's germline CDR1 is KGHDR and CDR2 SFDVKD. V lost 5 bases to trimming and J lost 0 bases; unmatched junction nucleotides: 5.

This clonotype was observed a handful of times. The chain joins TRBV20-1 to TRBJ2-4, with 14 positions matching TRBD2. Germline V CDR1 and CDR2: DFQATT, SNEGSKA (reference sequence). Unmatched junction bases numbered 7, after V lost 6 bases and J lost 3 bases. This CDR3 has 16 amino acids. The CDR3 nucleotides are TGCAGTGCATTCCGACTAGCGGGAGGGGTCAAAAACATTCAGTACTTC. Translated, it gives CSAFRLAGGVKNIQYF.

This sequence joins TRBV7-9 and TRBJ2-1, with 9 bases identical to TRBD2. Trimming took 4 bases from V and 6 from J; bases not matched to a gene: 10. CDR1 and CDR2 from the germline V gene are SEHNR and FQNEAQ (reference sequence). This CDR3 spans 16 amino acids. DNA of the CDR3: TGTGCCAGCAGCTGGCGGGGCGGGGGGGCCCTCAATGAGCAGTTCTTC. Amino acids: CASSWRGGGALNEQFF.

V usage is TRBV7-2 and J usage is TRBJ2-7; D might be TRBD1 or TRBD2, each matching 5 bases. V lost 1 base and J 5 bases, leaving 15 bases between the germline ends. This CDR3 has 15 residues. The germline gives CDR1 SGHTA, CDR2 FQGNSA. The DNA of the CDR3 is TGTGCCAGCAGCTTAGGGGACGGACGTAGGGACGAGCAGTACTTC. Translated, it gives CASSLGDGRRDEQYF.

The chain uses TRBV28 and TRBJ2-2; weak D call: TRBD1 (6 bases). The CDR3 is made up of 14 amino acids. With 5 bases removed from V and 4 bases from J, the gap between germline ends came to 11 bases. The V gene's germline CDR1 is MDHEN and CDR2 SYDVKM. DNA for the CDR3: TGTGCCAGCAGTGCCCCAGGGGCCACCGGGGAGCTGTTTTTT. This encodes CASSAPGATGELFF. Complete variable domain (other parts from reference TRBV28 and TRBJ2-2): DVKVTQSSRYLVKRTGEKVFLECVQDMDHENMFWYRQDPGLGLRLIYFSYDVKMKEKGDIPEGYSVSREKKERFSLILESASTNQTSMYLCASSAPGATGELFFGEGSRLTVL.

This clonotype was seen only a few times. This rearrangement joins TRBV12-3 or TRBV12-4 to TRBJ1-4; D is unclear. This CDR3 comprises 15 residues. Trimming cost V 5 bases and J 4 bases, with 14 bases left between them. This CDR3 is CASSPSGSLNEKLFF. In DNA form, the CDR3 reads TGTGCCAGCAGTCCTTCAGGCAGCCTTAATGAAAAACTGTTTTTT.

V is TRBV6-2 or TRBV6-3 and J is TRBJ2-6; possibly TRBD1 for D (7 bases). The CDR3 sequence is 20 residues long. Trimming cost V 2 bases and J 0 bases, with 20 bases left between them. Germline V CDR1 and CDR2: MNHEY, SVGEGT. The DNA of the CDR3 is TGTGCCAGCAGTTACACGCGCAGGGGGGCTCCCCGCTCTGGGGCCAACGTCCTGACTTTC. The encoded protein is CASSYTRRGAPRSGANVLTF.